This passage covers 5 T cell receptor beta chains from one sample sequenced in a study of cytomegalovirus exposure and HLA in healthy donors. The study ran its PCR with 60 Vbeta and 13 Jbeta primers. Assay: immunoSEQ multiplex PCR; the TCRdb copy retains only in-frame clones and omits some. The sample yields 80,000 or so clones, around 58% seen once. Sequences were obtained from PBMCs. The receptors derive from a man aged 25-40 years in good health and CMV-seropositive.

This clone was seen once. The V gene is TRBV28, the J gene TRBJ1-2, with a tentative D call TRBD1 (5 bases). The CDR3 spans 13 residues. Germline CDR1 and CDR2: MDHEN and SYDVKM. Trimming left V 6 bases short and J 4 bases short, with 12 bases between. In nucleotides, the CDR3 is TGTGCCAGCAGACCCGGGGGAGCCTATGGCTACACCTTC. Residues: CASRPGGAYGYTF.

This rearrangement joins TRBV9 to TRBJ2-5; maybe TRBD1 (6 bases). The CDR3 runs 13 residues. With 2 bases removed from V and 4 bases from J, the gap between germline ends came to 9 bases. Germline V gives CDR1 SGDLS, CDR2 YYNGEE. The CDR3 DNA sequence: TGTGCCAGCAGCGTCAAACAGGGAGAGACCCAGTACTTC. Its protein product is CASSVKQGETQYF.

The V and J genes are TRBV15 and TRBJ1-4; the match to TRBD1 covers 9 bases. CDR1 is LNHNV, CDR2 YYDKDF, per germline (reference sequence). The CDR3 runs 17 residues. Losses at the gene ends were 3 bases for V and 8 bases for J; bases not matched to a gene: 13. The CDR3 sequence is CATSRGQGIIGEEKLFF. CDR3 nucleotides: TGTGCCACCAGCAGGGGACAGGGAATTATAGGAGAAGAAAAACTGTTTTTT.

J is TRBJ1-1 and V is TRBV7-9, with a weak D call TRBD1 (6 bases). Germline CDR1 is SEHNR and CDR2 is FQNEAQ (reference sequence). V lost 1 base, J lost 1 base, and 7 bases lay in between. The CDR3 length is 14 residues. CDR3 DNA sequence: TGTGCCAGCAGCTTAGAAGGGGGGAACACTGAAGCTTTCTTT. It translates to CASSLEGGNTEAFF.

The CDR3 protein is CASSIARVEETQYF. In DNA, the CDR3 is TGTGCCAGTAGTATAGCTCGGGTAGAAGAGACCCAGTACTTC. The chain uses TRBV19 and TRBJ2-5; D unresolved. Germline V gene lookup returns CDR1 LNHDA and CDR2 SQIVND (reference sequence). Trimming pared 1 base from V and 3 bases from J, leaving 9 bases between. CDR3 length: 14 amino acids.